The rows below give T cell receptor beta chains drawn from one sample of a study of OX40 agonist ivuxolimab in advanced cancers. The method was immunoSEQ multiplex PCR; TCRdb's version includes in-frame clones alone and lacks a portion of them. The data show roughly 87,000 clones, with more than 75% seen just once and roughly 0.64% held by the top ten. The input for sequencing was CD4+ or CD8+ T cells sorted from blood, taken in a trial of the OX40 agonist ivuxolimab. The receptor source for this set is an adult with an advanced solid tumor such as melanoma, head and neck, liver or kidney cancer. The CDR3 runs from the conserved cysteine through the conserved F or W. The D gene is left open where the match is weak. Size is stated for part of the rows, as once, few or many counts, or as a class when the clone is expanded.

NA,TRBV28,TRBJ2-1,NA,CASKAWNEQFF,TGTGCCAGCAAGGCATGGAATGAGCAGTTCTTC
NA,TRBV2,TRBJ1-3,NA,CASSAPGSGNTIYF,TGTGCCAGCAGTGCCCCAGGGTCTGGAAACACCATATATTTT
NA,TRBV27,TRBJ1-5,NA,CASSLSGGRGWGNQPQHF,TGTGCCAGCAGTTTATCGGGGGGACGCGGCTGGGGCAATCAGCCCCAGCATTTT
TRBD1,TRBV4-2,TRBJ1-5,NA,CASSQGQGNNQPQHF,TGTGCCAGCAGCCAAGGACAGGGGAACAATCAGCCCCAGCATTTT
TRBD1,TRBV18,TRBJ2-4,NA,CASSPRTGENIQYF,TGTGCCAGCTCACCACGGACAGGGGAAAACATTCAGTACTTC
NA,TRBV7-9,TRBJ1-5,NA,CASSNAGLSNQPQHF,TGTGCCAGCAGTAACGCAGGACTCTCTAATCAGCCCCAGCATTTT
NA,TRBV11-3,TRBJ2-3,NA,CASSTRDFTDTQYF,TGTGCCAGCAGCACCCGGGATTTCACAGATACGCAGTATTTT
NA,TRBV6-1,TRBJ1-1,NA,CASSESLSPVLNTEAFF,TGTGCCAGCAGTGAATCCTTATCTCCAGTATTGAACACTGAAGCTTTCTTT
TRBD1,TRBV5-1,TRBJ2-2,NA,CASTLPDRAGGTGELFF,TGCGCCAGCACTTTACCGGACAGGGCTGGCGGCACCGGGGAGCTGTTTTTT
TRBD1,TRBV28,TRBJ2-7,NA,CASSFPVGTGTPYEQYF,TGTGCCAGCAGTTTCCCGGTAGGGACAGGGACCCCCTACGAGCAGTACTTC
NA,TRBV28,TRBJ2-5,NA,CASSLGSRYETQYF,TGTGCCAGCAGTTTAGGGAGTAGATATGAGACCCAGTACTTC
NA,TRBV27,TRBJ2-5,NA,CASSSPSRAGETQYF,TGTGCCAGCAGCTCCCCTTCGAGGGCGGGGGAGACCCAGTACTTC
NA,TRBV4-1,TRBJ1-5,NA,CASSQGDIKHQPQHF,TGCGCCAGCAGCCAAGGCGACATTAAGCATCAGCCCCAGCATTTT
TRBD1,TRBV29-1,TRBJ2-7,once,CSVEFPGQGFYEQYF,TGCAGCGTTGAATTTCCGGGACAGGGATTCTACGAGCAGTACTTC
TRBD1,TRBV5-1,TRBJ1-1,NA,CASSFFEGQGSMNTEAFF,TGCGCCAGCAGCTTTTTTGAGGGACAGGGTTCTATGAACACTGAAGCTTTCTTT
NA,TRBV6-1,TRBJ2-3,once,CASSNLGGDTQYF,TGTGCCAGCAGTAACCTAGGCGGAGATACGCAGTATTTT
TRBD1,TRBV6-5,TRBJ1-1,NA,CASTNRGRGTEAFF,TGTGCCAGCACAAACAGGGGGAGGGGGACTGAAGCTTTCTTT
NA,TRBV7-2,TRBJ1-1,NA,CASSLVGGAGAEAFF,TGTGCCAGCAGCTTAGTGGGTGGGGCTGGGGCTGAAGCTTTCTTT
NA,TRBV4-3,TRBJ1-3,NA,CASSQDWASGNTIYF,TGCGCCAGCAGCCAAGATTGGGCTTCTGGAAACACCATATATTTT
NA,TRBV29-1,TRBJ2-7,NA,CSVARTDSYEQYF,TGCAGCGTTGCTAGGACAGACTCCTACGAGCAGTACTTC
NA,TRBV11-2,TRBJ2-5,NA,CASSLVKENGETQYF,TGTGCCAGCAGCTTAGTGAAGGAGAATGGAGAGACCCAGTACTTC
NA,TRBV28,TRBJ1-5,NA,CASSFGYYSNQPQHF,TGTGCCAGCAGTTTTGGTTATTATAGCAATCAGCCCCAGCATTTT
NA,TRBV19,TRBJ2-7,NA,CASSRQESSYEQYF,TGTGCCAGTAGCAGACAGGAGAGCTCCTACGAGCAGTACTTC